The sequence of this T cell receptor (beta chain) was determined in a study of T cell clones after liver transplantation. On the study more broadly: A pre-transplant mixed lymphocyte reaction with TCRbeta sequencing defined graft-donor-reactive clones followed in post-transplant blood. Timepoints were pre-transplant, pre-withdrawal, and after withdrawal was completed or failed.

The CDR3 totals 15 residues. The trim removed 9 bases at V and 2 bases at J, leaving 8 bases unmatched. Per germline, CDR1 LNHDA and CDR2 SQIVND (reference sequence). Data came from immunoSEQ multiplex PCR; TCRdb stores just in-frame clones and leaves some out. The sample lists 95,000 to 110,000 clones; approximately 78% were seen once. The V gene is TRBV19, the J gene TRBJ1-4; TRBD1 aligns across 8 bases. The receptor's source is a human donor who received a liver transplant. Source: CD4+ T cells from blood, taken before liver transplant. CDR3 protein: CAREQGGRTNEKLFF. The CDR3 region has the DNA TGTGCCAGGGAACAGGGGGGGAGGACTAATGAAAAACTGTTTTTT.